Reported below is one T cell receptor beta chain. The table came from immunoSEQ multiplex PCR; TCRdb's copy has only in-frame clones and leaves some out. Here the sample spans approximately 44,000 clones, about 70% being singletons. These data belong to a study of PD-1 blockade in classical Hodgkin lymphoma. Patients all relapsed after autologous stem cell transplantation, and there was variation in brentuximab vedotin exposure. Germline assignment: CDR1 SGHAT and CDR2 FQNNGV. V lost 4 bases to trimming and J lost 0 bases, with 10 bases between them. The CDR3 totals 14 residues. V usage is TRBV11-2 and J usage is TRBJ2-7; D call uncertain. The sequences come from peripheral blood mononuclear cells (PBMCs), collected at baseline. This sequence was found in a human donor with classical Hodgkin lymphoma. Written as DNA, the CDR3 is TGTGCCAGCAGCTCCCTCCGGAACTCCTACGAGCAGTACTTC. Its protein product is CASSSLRNSYEQYF.